The 19 T cell receptor beta chains reported below all come from one sample, sequenced in a study of shared clonotypes between healthy human individuals (dated by TCRdb to 2020 to 2022). The library was produced with the immunoSEQ multiplex PCR assay. Here the immuneACCESS table is served through TCRdb, limited to in-frame sequences with V and J called. Missing clones are a known gap in these copies; in checked studies unresolved V genes cover under half, and the rest lacks a known reason. The sample yields just over 2,000,000 clones; approximately 94% were counted once. The leading ten clones occupy about 1.1% of the sample. CD8 naive samples consisted of CD45RO-negative cells that were positively selected for CCR7, yielding a CD45RA+CCR7+ population without TemRA cells. The source material was naive CD8+ T cells sorted from blood. In light of the paper, this sample's cell subset or site label describes: CD45RA+CCR7+. These receptors originate from a man younger than 35 in good health.

The chain has TRBV5-6 and TRBJ1-6, with 10 nucleotides matching TRBD1. J lost 13 bases, V lost 1 base, and 8 bases had no gene match. CDR1 SGHDT and CDR2 YYEEEE come from the germline V gene. The CDR3 contains 15 residues. The CDR3 region is CASSLTGTGVPPLHF. As DNA, the CDR3 is TGTGCCAGCAGCTTGACCGGGACAGGGGTTCCGCCCCTCCACTTT.

The chain combines TRBV5-4 with TRBJ2-1, with TRBD1 identical over 7 bases. The V and J ends lost 4 bases and 3 bases, in that order; junction bases with no gene match: 10. CDR1 is SGHNT, CDR2 YYREEE, per germline (reference sequence). This CDR3 has 16 amino acids. The DNA of the CDR3 is TGTGCCAGCAGCCCAACGGGACAGAGAAGCTACAATGAGCAGTTCTTC. Its translation: CASSPTGQRSYNEQFF.

The rearrangement uses TRBV19 and TRBJ2-7, with 7 bases that match TRBD1. J was trimmed by 4 bases and V by 3 bases; bases with no gene match: 6. The CDR3 has 14 residues. Germline CDR1 LNHDA, CDR2 SQIVND (reference sequence). CDR3: CASSMRDSTYEQYF. For the CDR3, the DNA is TGTGCCAGTAGTATGAGGGACAGCACTTACGAGCAGTACTTC.

V is TRBV28 and J is TRBJ2-7; D perhaps matches TRBD1 (6 bases). Trimming took 5 bases from V and 4 from J, leaving 15 bases between them. This CDR3 is 14 amino acids long. CDR1 and CDR2 from the germline V gene are MDHEN and SYDVKM. The CDR3 nucleotides are TGTGCCAGCAGTATAGCCGGGACAAGATACGAGCAGTACTTC. This translates into CASSIAGTRYEQYF.

V and J are TRBV6-6 and TRBJ1-2, with D unresolved. The V gene's germline CDR1 is MNHNY and CDR2 SVGAGI (reference sequence). The V end was cut by 0 bases, the J end by 1 base, with 6 bases between. This CDR3 is 14 amino acids long. DNA of the CDR3: TGTGCCAGCAGTTACTCGAGCAGTAACTATGGCTACACCTTC. This encodes CASSYSSSNYGYTF.

This sequence joins TRBV2 and TRBJ2-7, with no clear D. The CDR3 has 11 residues. V was trimmed by 6 bases and J by 7 bases, leaving 10 bases between them. CDR1 and CDR2 (germline): SNHLY, FYNNEI. CDR3 sequence (DNA): TGTGCCAGCAGGATGTTGGGGGAGCAGTACTTC. This codes for CASRMLGEQYF.

V usage is TRBV6-1 and J usage is TRBJ2-5; unclear D gene. CDR3 length: 14 residues. Deletions cut 0 bases from V and 4 bases from J, with 9 bases between. The V gene's germline CDR1 is MNHNS and CDR2 SASEGT. CDR3 protein: CASSEAWVSETQYF. The DNA for the CDR3 is TGTGCCAGCAGTGAAGCGTGGGTTTCAGAGACCCAGTACTTC.

The chain carries TRBV27 and TRBJ2-3; 7 nucleotides align to TRBD1. The CDR3 totals 14 residues. The germline V gene encodes CDR1 MNHEY and CDR2 SMNVEV (reference sequence). J gave up 4 bases and V 3 bases, and 4 bases lay outside the gene matches. CDR3 amino acids: CASSFTQGADTQYF. CDR3 bases: TGTGCCAGCAGTTTTACCCAGGGGGCAGATACGCAGTATTTT.

This clone was counted a single time. The chain is built from TRBV5-5 and TRBJ1-2; TRBD1 might be the D (5 bases). Germline CDR1 reads SGHKS; CDR2 reads YYEKEE (reference sequence). The CDR3 consists of 16 residues. Trimming took 3 bases from V and 6 from J, leaving 21 bases between them. The CDR3 spells CASSWTGDRPLDGYTF. CDR3 nucleotides: TGTGCCAGCAGCTGGACCGGGGACCGACCTCTGGATGGCTACACCTTC.

The chain joins TRBV14 to TRBJ2-7; 10 nucleotides agree with TRBD2. J lost 0 bases, V lost 5 bases, and 4 bases had no gene match. The germline gives CDR1 SGHDN, CDR2 FVKESK. The CDR3 is made up of 15 amino acids. The CDR3 protein is CASSALAGPSYEQYF. The CDR3 DNA reads TGTGCCAGCAGCGCACTAGCGGGACCCTCCTACGAGCAGTACTTC. Using reference TRBV14 and TRBJ2-7 for the parts outside the CDR3, the full variable domain is EAGVTQFPSHSVIEKGQTVTLRCDPISGHDNLYWYRRVMGKEIKFLLHFVKESKQDESGMPNNRFLAERTGGTYSTLKVQPAELEDSGVYFCASSALAGPSYEQYFGPGTRLTVT.

The chain carries TRBV10-2 and TRBJ2-7; 9 positions match TRBD1. Losses at the gene ends were 6 bases for V and 3 bases for J; bases not matched to a gene: 6. The germline gives CDR1 WSHSY, CDR2 SAAADI. This CDR3 is built from 14 residues. CDR3 DNA sequence: TGCGCCAGCAGGCTGGGGACAGGGATCTACGAGCAGTACTTC. It is translated as CASRLGTGIYEQYF.

V usage is TRBV4-1 and J usage is TRBJ2-7; D is unclear. The CDR3 spans 14 residues. V lost 1 base and J lost 2, with 9 bases in between. CDR1 is MGHRA and CDR2 is YSYEKL in the germline V gene. The CDR3 DNA reads as TGCGCCAGCAGCCAAGTGCCGACGGCCTACGAGCAGTACTTC. It translates to CASSQVPTAYEQYF.

The chain uses TRBV30 and TRBJ1-1, with D possibly being TRBD1 (5 bases). CDR1 is GTSNPN and CDR2 is SVGIG in the germline V gene (reference sequence). The V end lost 5 bases, the J end lost 3 bases, and 19 bases lay between the germline ends. The CDR3 has 15 amino acids. The CDR3 is CAWLKTGGPDTEAFF. DNA of the CDR3: TGTGCCTGGTTAAAAACAGGAGGTCCGGACACTGAAGCTTTCTTT.

The chain employs TRBV10-3 and TRBJ1-2, with D maybe TRBD1 (5 bases). Germline V gives CDR1 ENHRY, CDR2 SYGVKD. V was clipped by 2 bases and J by 4 bases, with 8 bases between them. The CDR3 loop spans 13 amino acids. CDR3 DNA sequence: TGTGCCATCAGTGAGGGGGCAGTCTATGGCTACACCTTC. Translation: CAISEGAVYGYTF.

In the case of this clone: Other DNA sequences in the same sample also yield this CDR3. This chain uses TRBV6-1 with TRBJ1-1; D is perhaps TRBD1 (6 bases). Looked up from germline, CDR1 is MNHNS and CDR2 is SASEGT. This CDR3 comprises 13 residues. Trimming shortened V by 1 base and J by 5 bases, and 8 bases separated the two germline ends. DNA for the CDR3: TGTGCCAGCAGTGAAGTCAGGGGAACTGAAGCTTTCTTT. This translates into CASSEVRGTEAFF.

The V call is TRBV2, the J call TRBJ2-7; 7 bases are shared with TRBD1. The J segment lost 5 bases and the V segment lost 6 bases, leaving 4 bases of the junction unmatched. Germline loops: CDR1 SNHLY, CDR2 FYNNEI. The CDR3 length is 12 residues. The CDR3 reads CASRTGTHEQYF. The CDR3 region has the DNA TGTGCCAGCAGGACAGGGACCCACGAGCAGTACTTC.

The V and J genes are TRBV7-9 and TRBJ2-5; possibly TRBD1 or TRBD2 for D (5 bases each). The germline gives CDR1 SEHNR, CDR2 FQNEAQ (reference sequence). Trimming shortened V by 5 bases and J by 1 base, and 14 bases separated the two germline ends. The CDR3 totals 15 residues. The CDR3 DNA reads as TGTGCCAGCAGCCACCGGGACCACGCCCAAGAGACCCAGTACTTC. Translating it yields CASSHRDHAQETQYF.

The chain uses TRBV7-9 and TRBJ2-2; D remains ambiguous. Germline V gives CDR1 SEHNR, CDR2 FQNEAQ (reference sequence). Trimming removed 5 bases from V and 1 base from J, with 8 bases in between. The CDR3 contains 14 residues. CDR3 DNA: TGTGCCAGCAGCCTGCCCTTGAACACCGGGGAGCTGTTTTTT. This translates into CASSLPLNTGELFF. The full variable domain, rest sourced from reference TRBV7-9 and TRBJ2-2, is DTGVSQNPRHKITKRGQNVTFRCDPISEHNRLYWYRQTLGQGPEFLTYFQNEAQLEKSRLLSDRFSAERPKGSFSTLEIQRTEQGDSAMYLCASSLPLNTGELFFGEGSRLTVL.

V and J are TRBV9 and TRBJ2-5; TRBD2 aligns across 10 bases. The V gene end was trimmed by 3 bases and the J gene end by 5 bases; junction bases not matched to a gene: 4. Per the germline V gene, CDR1 is SGDLS and CDR2 is YYNGEE. The CDR3 is 14 amino acids. The CDR3 sequence is CASSALAGVETQYF. In nucleotides, the CDR3 is TGTGCCAGCAGCGCCCTAGCGGGGGTTGAGACCCAGTACTTC.